The rows below give T cell receptor beta chains drawn from one sample of a study of glioma-infiltrating T cells. TCRdb re-called the multiplex PCR reads through MiXCR, storing one row per CDR3 protein. Of around 100,000 distinct CDR3 sequences in the sample, around 28% were seen once. Sequencing was done on a sample of glioma tissue, nonneoplastic brain tissue, or PBMCs (not recorded which). The origin of the receptors is a human donor with low-grade glioma or glioblastoma, undergoing nonglioma brain surgery, or in good health (not recorded which). Both conserved end residues are part of each CDR3. Fields, in order: V gene, CDR3 length, J gene, clone size, D gene, CDR3 DNA, CDR3 protein. The D gene is left open where the match is weak. Rows give clone size only sometimes, using once, few, many, or a class for an expanded clone.

>TRBV28|13|TRBJ1-1|-|-
TGTGCCAGCACTTTGTCTCAGATTCCAGGACCTTTCTTT
CASTLSQIPGPFF
>TRBV6-2/TRBV6-3|15|TRBJ2-7|-|-
TGTGCCAGCACTTCGGGGAAGTCCCGCTCCTACGAGCAGTACTTC
CASTSGKSRSYEQYF
>TRBV12-3/TRBV12-4|14|TRBJ1-6|few|-
TGTGCCAGCAGTTTAGCACGGAATCCTTCACCCCTCCACTTT
CASSLARNPSPLHF
>TRBV6-1|11|TRBJ1-1|many|-
TGTGCCAGCTGGAGGGCCACAAAAGCTTTCTTT
CASWRATKAFF
>TRBV27|15|TRBJ2-7|medium-sized|-
TGTGCCAGCAGTTTATCGCTGGGCGGAAACTACGAGCAGTACTTC
CASSLSLGGNYEQYF
>TRBV20-1|11|TRBJ2-7|many|TRBD1
TGCAGTGCGCTAGGACAGGGACAGCAGTACTTC
CSALGQGQQYF
>TRBV6-4|14|TRBJ2-1|many|-
TGTGCCAGCAGTGGGGACGGCGAATACAATGAGCAGTTCTTC
CASSGDGEYNEQFF
>TRBV6-2/TRBV6-3|15|TRBJ2-1|many|-
TGTGCCAGCAGTTACCCCAACGGCGCTCGGAATGAGCAGTTCTTC
CASSYPNGARNEQFF
>TRBV12-3/TRBV12-4|16|TRBJ2-3|many|-
TGTGCCAGCAGTCCACCTACGCCAGGGGGCACAGATACGCAGTATTTT
CASSPPTPGGTDTQYF
>TRBV5-1|15|TRBJ2-6|many|-
TGCGCCAGCAGCTTCGACGGCTCTGGGGCCAACGTCCTGACTTTC
CASSFDGSGANVLTF
>TRBV20-1|15|TRBJ2-7|many|-
TGCAGTGCTAGAGGGTCCGGGACCCACACCTACGAGCAGTACTTC
CSARGSGTHTYEQYF
>TRBV19|13|TRBJ1-5|-|-
TGTGCCAGTTCCTCCAGGGTCCCTCAGCCCCAGCATTTT
CASSSRVPQPQHF
>TRBV3-1|14|TRBJ1-2|many|-
TGTGCCAGCAGCCAAGAAGACGGGCTCTATGGCTACACCTTC
CASSQEDGLYGYTF
>TRBV6-1|15|TRBJ1-5|many|-
TGTGCCAGCAGTCAGACAGCGCTCAACCGCCAGCCCCAGCATTTT
CASSQTALNRQPQHF
>TRBV9|11|TRBJ1-2|-|-
TGTGCCAGCGGGGGGATACTTGGCTACACCTTC
CASGGILGYTF
>TRBV9|14|TRBJ1-1|many|-
TGTGCCAGCAGCCTCGTTCCGACCAACACTGAAGCTTTCTTT
CASSLVPTNTEAFF
>TRBV12-5|17|TRBJ1-5|-|-
TGTGCCAGTGGTTTTGAGGGAGATACCTATAGCAATAAGCCCCAGCATTTT
CASGFEGDTYSNKPQHF
>TRBV6-1|17|TRBJ2-3|many|TRBD2
TGTGCCAGCAGTCCACCTAGCGGGGGGGCCTCCACAGATACGCAGTATTTT
CASSPPSGGASTDTQYF
>TRBV7-9|14|TRBJ2-7|few|-
TGTGCCAGCAGCTTAGCCCAGGGCACCTACGAGCAGTACTTC
CASSLAQGTYEQYF
>TRBV10-3|15|TRBJ2-7|few|-
TGTGCCACCGTGCCCGAGGTAAGCGGATCCTACGAGCAGTACTTC
CATVPEVSGSYEQYF
>TRBV7-3|14|TRBJ1-1|few|-
TGTGCCAGCAGCTTAAGCAGGGCTTACACTGAAGCTTTCTTT
CASSLSRAYTEAFF
>TRBV3-1|13|TRBJ1-5|few|-
TGTGCCAGCAGCCAAGTTGGGCATCAGCCCCAGCATTTT
CASSQVGHQPQHF
>TRBV29-1|14|TRBJ2-1|-|TRBD1
TGCAGCGTCGCTGGACAGGGGGGCTCTTACGAGCAGTTCTTC
CSVAGQGGSYEQFF
>TRBV7-2|12|TRBJ2-3|many|-
TGTGCCAGCGCGGAATCCACAGATACGCAGTATTTT
CASAESTDTQYF
>TRBV18|15|TRBJ1-1|many|-
TGTGCCAGCTCACCGGGAATAGACAAGAACACTGAAGCTTTCTTT
CASSPGIDKNTEAFF
>TRBV4-3|16|TRBJ2-3|few|-
TGCGCCAGCAGCCAAGATCCTCCCCACGGCCGAGATACGCAGTATTTT
CASSQDPPHGRDTQYF
>TRBV27|15|TRBJ1-5|many|-
TGTGCCAGCAGGGGACAAGGGGGATGGAATCAGCCCCAGCATTTT
CASRGQGGWNQPQHF
>TRBV6-1|13|TRBJ2-5|many|-
TGTGCCAGCACCAGGGATTTAGAGGAGACCCAGTACTTC
CASTRDLEETQYF
>TRBV29-1|14|TRBJ1-1|many|-
TGCAGCGTTGCCCTTGGCAGGGGTAACACTGAAGCTTTCTTT
CSVALGRGNTEAFF
>TRBV28|10|TRBJ2-5|many|-
TGTGCCAGCAGGGACGAGACCCAGTACTTC
CASRDETQYF
>TRBV6-2/TRBV6-3|13|TRBJ1-6|many|TRBD1
TGTGCCAGCACTCGACAGGGGACTTACCCCCTCCACTTT
CASTRQGTYPLHF
>TRBV18|15|TRBJ1-1|-|-
TGTGCCAGCTCACTAGAACGCTGGGGGTTAACTGAAGCTTTCTTT
CASSLERWGLTEAFF
>TRBV20-1|15|TRBJ1-1|few|-
TGCAGTGCTTACCGAACAGGGAGCCTGAACACTGAAGCTTTCTTT
CSAYRTGSLNTEAFF
>TRBV10-3|16|TRBJ1-1|many|TRBD1
TGTGCCATCAGTGAGTCCCAGACAGGGCTGGGCACTGAAGCTTTCTTT
CAISESQTGLGTEAFF
>TRBV3-1|15|TRBJ2-7|-|-
TGTGCCAGCAGCCAAGAGCACAGGGCTTCCTACGAGCAGTACTTC
CASSQEHRASYEQYF
>TRBV6-2/TRBV6-3|16|TRBJ1-2|few|-
TGTGCCAGCACTGACCCTTACAAGGACAAGGGGAATGGCTACACCTTC
CASTDPYKDKGNGYTF
>TRBV30|14|TRBJ2-5|few|TRBD2
TGTGCCGGAGAAAGCGGGGGGAAGGGAGAGACCCAGTACTTC
CAGESGGKGETQYF
>TRBV28|14|TRBJ1-1|many|-
TGTGCCAGCAGTTTGCTGACTTTGGGCACTGAAGCTTTCTTT
CASSLLTLGTEAFF
>TRBV3-1|15|TRBJ2-3|many|-
TGTGCCAGCAGCCAAGGCTGGGAGACTGGCGATACGCAGTATTTT
CASSQGWETGDTQYF
>TRBV28|12|TRBJ2-1|-|-
TGTGCCAGCAAAGTCCAAGGGAGTGAGCAGTTCTTC
CASKVQGSEQFF
>TRBV29-1|14|TRBJ2-5|few|-
TGCAGCGCCTCCATCCGGGCGAAGTTAGAGACCCAGTACTTC
CSASIRAKLETQYF
>TRBV11-2|14|TRBJ2-5|many|-
TGTGCCAGCAGCCCACAGCGGTTCCAAGAGACCCAGTACTTC
CASSPQRFQETQYF
>TRBV28|12|TRBJ2-5|many|-
TGTGCCAGCAGTTTAAACCAAGAGACCCAGTACTTC
CASSLNQETQYF
>TRBV4-3|13|TRBJ2-5|-|TRBD1
TGCGCCAGCAGTAGGGACAGACAAGAGACCCAGCACTTC
CASSRDRQETQHF
>TRBV12-3/TRBV12-4|14|TRBJ2-7|-|-
TGTGCCAGCAGTTCACCGGGACAAACCTACGAGCAGTACTTC
CASSSPGQTYEQYF
>TRBV14|11|TRBJ1-1|many|-
TGTGCCAGCAGCCAGGCTCAAGTGACTTTCTTT
CASSQAQVTFF
>TRBV7-2|12|TRBJ2-3|-|-
TGTGCCAGCAGTGTTTGGGCAGATACGCAGTATTTT
CASSVWADTQYF
>TRBV9|12|TRBJ2-3|-|-
TGTGCCAGCAGCCCGACAGTAAGTACGCAGTATTTT
CASSPTVSTQYF
>TRBV6-1|14|TRBJ1-5|many|TRBD1
TGTGCCAGCAGCTGGGACAGGGCTAATCAGCCCCAGCATTTT
CASSWDRANQPQHF
>TRBV3-1|15|TRBJ2-5|many|-
TGTGCCAGCAGCCGAATTGCAGGGTTCCAAGAGACCCAGTACTTC
CASSRIAGFQETQYF
>TRBV4-3|14|TRBJ2-1|-|TRBD1
TGCGCCAGCAGCTGGACAGGGGGAAACAATGAGCAGTTCTTC
CASSWTGGNNEQFF
>TRBV11-1|14|TRBJ2-7|-|-
TGTGCCAGCAGCTCGTGGTCAGTCTCCTACGAGCAGTACTTC
CASSSWSVSYEQYF
>TRBV28|17|TRBJ1-3|many|-
TGTGCCAGCAGTTTTCCGGGTAACAGGTACTCTGGAAACACCATATATTTT
CASSFPGNRYSGNTIYF
>TRBV2|15|TRBJ2-1|many|-
TGTGCCAGCAGTCAATCAGAAAGCTCCTACAATGAGCAGTTCTTC
CASSQSESSYNEQFF
>TRBV4-3|15|TRBJ2-3|many|-
TGCGCCAGCAGCCAAGGCCGGGCGAGCACAGATACGCAGTATTTT
CASSQGRASTDTQYF
>TRBV20-1|14|TRBJ1-5|many|-
TGCAGTGCCAAAGTGGCAGGGAGGGGACAGCCCCAGCATTTT
CSAKVAGRGQPQHF
>TRBV28|12|TRBJ1-1|many|-
TGTGCCAGCAGCCCTGGAAGTTTAGAAGCTTTCTTT
CASSPGSLEAFF
>TRBV4-3|19|TRBJ2-3|-|TRBD2
TGCGCCAGCAGCCAATCGACTAGCGGGGGAAGGAGAATGACAGATACGCAGTATTTT
CASSQSTSGGRRMTDTQYF
>TRBV20-1|13|TRBJ1-5|once|-
TGCAGTGCTAGAGATGGGGAGAATCAGCCCCAGCATTTT
CSARDGENQPQHF